The 32 T cell receptor beta chains in this list originate from one sample, sequenced in a study of regulatory T cells in long-lasting Graves disease. The time point is: newly diagnosed GD, antithyroid drugs for less than 3 months. From RNA extracted from PBMCs, the TCR library was made. Arm-PCR with iRepertoire HTBI primers amplified the CDR3 regions for these TCR beta libraries. TCRdb called the multiplex PCR reads again in MiXCR, with one record for every CDR3 protein. The sample shows roughly 350,000 distinct CDR3 sequences, 16% of them seen only once. This sample also appeared in a second study, on T cells in Graves' hyperthyroidism and ophthalmopathy.

The specimen was peripheral blood mononuclear cells (PBMCs), collected at new diagnosis, from a patient treated with antithyroid drugs. The receptors derive from a middle-aged man with Graves disease.

For this clonotype: A much larger clone is a single base away; this may be a read error. J is TRBJ2-3 and V is TRBV5-1; 11 bases match TRBD2. Germline V gene lookup returns CDR1 SGHRS and CDR2 YFSETQ. The CDR3 sequence is 16 residues long. CDR3 coding DNA: TGCGCCAGCAGCGCAACTAGCGGGGGCGGAACAGATACGCAGTGTTTT. It codes for CASSATSGGGTDTQCF.

This clonotype appeared many times. The genes are TRBV7-9 and TRBJ2-5; maybe TRBD1 (5 bases). The CDR3 is made up of 16 amino acids. Germline CDR1 reads SEHNR; CDR2 reads FQNEAQ (reference sequence). Trimming took 4 bases from V and 2 from J, leaving 17 bases between them. The CDR3 DNA is TGTGCCAGCAGCTATACACGCATGGGGCTACAAGAGACCCAGTACTTC. Protein sequence: CASSYTRMGLQETQYF.

This clonotype was seen ten or more times. The V and J genes are TRBV20-1 and TRBJ1-5; D unclear. Between the trimmed V and J ends, which lost 2 bases and 2 bases, there was a span of 7 bases. This CDR3 is 13 amino acids long. Germline V gives CDR1 DFQATT, CDR2 SNEGSKA (reference sequence). CDR3 nucleotide sequence: TGCAGTGCTAGACATGGTGGCAATCAGCCCCAGCATTTT. It encodes CSARHGGNQPQHF.

This clonotype was observed a single time. The chain has TRBV5-4 and TRBJ2-1; the match to TRBD2 covers 13 bases. The V and J ends lost 4 bases and 6 bases, in that order; junction bases with no gene match: 7. Germline lookup yields CDR1 SGHNT and CDR2 YYREEE (reference sequence). This CDR3 has 16 amino acids. The CDR3 DNA reads TGTGCCAGCAGCCCACTAGCGGGGGGGCCTCTCAATGAGCAGTTCTTC. Translation: CASSPLAGGPLNEQFF.

This clonotype was counted ten times or more. This CDR3 reads CASSLYLGGTEAFF. CDR3 sequence (DNA): TGTGCCAGCAGTTTATATCTTGGCGGGACTGAAGCTTTCTTT. This chain links TRBV12-3 or TRBV12-4 with TRBJ1-1; D gene unclear. Trimming stripped 2 bases from V and 5 bases from J, with 12 bases between. CDR3 length: 14 amino acids.

On this clonotype: Compared with germline, one end of the junction differs, possibly owing to a read error. V usage is TRBV4-2 and J usage is TRBJ1-4; 8 positions match TRBD1. The CDR3 loop spans 14 amino acids. Germline assignment: CDR1 LGHNA and CDR2 YNFKEQ. CDR3 DNA: TGTACCAGCCACGGACAGGGACCTAATGAAAAACTGTTTTTT. Translating it yields CTSHGQGPNEKLFF.

This clonotype was observed a handful of times. This rearrangement joins TRBV19 to TRBJ1-2, with 7 bases fitting TRBD1. Germline V gene lookup returns CDR1 LNHDA and CDR2 SQIVND (reference sequence). J lost 4 bases, V lost 3 bases, and 11 bases had no gene match. The CDR3 runs 16 residues. Here the CDR3 DNA reads TGTGCCAGTAGTATCAGTACAGAGGGGGCTGGCTATGGCTACACCTTC. As protein: CASSISTEGAGYGYTF.

There are a few counts of this clonotype. The chain carries TRBV7-3 and TRBJ2-2; D gene uncertain. Germline V CDR1 and CDR2: SGHTA, FQGTGA. This CDR3 comprises 14 residues. Trimming removed 5 bases at V and 0 bases at J, with 7 bases between. The CDR3 protein is CASSKGPNTGELFF. In DNA form, the CDR3 reads TGTGCCAGCAGCAAAGGACCGAACACCGGGGAGCTGTTTTTT.

This clonotype was detected only a few times. The V call is TRBV5-4, the J call TRBJ1-2; D may be TRBD1 (6 bases). Germline loops: CDR1 SGHNT, CDR2 YYREEE (reference sequence). V lost 0 bases and J lost 3, with 12 bases in between. The CDR3 has 15 amino acids. CDR3 nucleotide sequence: TGTGCCAGCAGCTTGGGAGGGGGTTGGGACTATGGCTACACCTTC. It yields the protein CASSLGGGWDYGYTF.

This clonotype has a single count. The chain combines TRBV5-4 with TRBJ2-3; D gene ambiguous. The length of the CDR3 is 14 residues. The germline CDR1 and CDR2 sequences are SGHNT and YYREEE (reference sequence). The germline V and J ends were trimmed by 5 bases and 0 bases, with 10 bases remaining between them. Written as DNA, the CDR3 is TGTGCCAGCAGGCACCGGTCCAGCACAGATACGCAGTATTTT. This sequence encodes CASRHRSSTDTQYF.

Note on this clonotype: This may be a read error, as it is one base from a much larger clone. This chain joins TRBV28 and TRBJ1-5; D is ambiguous. Germline V lookup: CDR1 MDHEN, CDR2 SYDVKM. The CDR3 totals 15 residues. CDR3 nucleotide sequence: TGTGCCGGCAGAGGAGACCGTCTCGGCAATCAGCCCCAGCATTTT. It translates to CAGRGDRLGNQPQHF.

This clonotype was detected many times. J is TRBJ2-7 and V is TRBV28; either TRBD1 or TRBD2 may fit D (5 bases each). From germline, CDR1 is MDHEN and CDR2 SYDVKM. This CDR3 spans 13 amino acids. Trimming took 6 bases from V and 2 from J, leaving 11 bases between them. CDR3 residues: CASRPPGPYEQYF. The CDR3 DNA follows: TGTGCCAGCAGGCCGCCGGGGCCCTACGAGCAGTACTTC.

This clonotype was counted a few times. The chain has TRBV18 and TRBJ2-3; 9 bases match TRBD1. The CDR3 has 15 amino acids. Per the germline V gene, CDR1 is KGHSH and CDR2 is LQKENI. After removal of 3 bases from V and 4 bases from J, the junction contained 5 bases not matched to a gene. CDR3 sequence: CASSPPGQGSDTQYF. Here the CDR3 DNA reads TGTGCCAGCTCACCCCCGGGACAGGGCTCAGATACGCAGTATTTT.

This clonotype was recorded many times. The chain links TRBV3-1 to TRBJ2-7; D not certain. Trimming shortened V by 4 bases and J by 2 bases, and 9 bases separated the two germline ends. The CDR3 totals 13 residues. The germline V gene encodes CDR1 LGHDT and CDR2 YNNKEL (reference sequence). The CDR3 sequence: CASSPGRAYEQYF. CDR3 DNA: TGTGCCAGCAGCCCCGGACGGGCCTACGAGCAGTACTTC.

This clonotype appeared many times. This chain uses TRBV7-9 with TRBJ2-2; D not certain. The V end lost 5 bases, the J end lost 2 bases, and 9 bases lay between the germline ends. The CDR3 extends over 14 amino acids. Germline values: CDR1 SEHNR, CDR2 FQNEAQ (reference sequence). The DNA for the CDR3 is TGTGCCAGCAGCCGCACGTTAAACACCGGGGAGCTGTTTTTT. Residues: CASSRTLNTGELFF. Supplemented by reference TRBV7-9 and TRBJ2-2, the full variable domain reads DTGVSQNPRHKITKRGQNVTFRCDPISEHNRLYWYRQTLGQGPEFLTYFQNEAQLEKSRLLSDRFSAERPKGSFSTLEIQRTEQGDSAMYLCASSRTLNTGELFFGEGSRLTVL.

This clonotype has at least ten counts. The chain has TRBV7-2 and TRBJ1-5; D gene unclear. The germline V gene encodes CDR1 SGHTA and CDR2 FQGNSA. Trimming left V 1 base short and J 1 base short, with 2 bases between. The CDR3 is made up of 13 amino acids. DNA of the CDR3: TGTGCCAGCAGCTTAGACAGCAATCAGCCCCAGCATTTT. Translation: CASSLDSNQPQHF. Filled out from reference TRBV7-2 and TRBJ1-5, the complete variable domain reads GAGVSQSPSNKVTEKGKDVELRCDPISGHTALYWYRQSLGQGLEFLIYFQGNSAPDKSGLPSDRFSAERTGGSVSTLTIQRTQQEDSAVYLCASSLDSNQPQHFGDGTRLSIL.

The chain links TRBV5-1 to TRBJ2-2, with TRBD1 as a possible D gene (5 bases). This CDR3 region has 15 residues. The germline V gene has CDR1 SGHRS and CDR2 YFSETQ. Trimming took off 0 bases at V and 3 bases at J, with 9 bases between the two ends. As DNA, the CDR3 is TGCGCCAGCAGCTTGGGGGGCGCGGACACCGGGGAGCTGTTTTTT. It translates to CASSLGGADTGELFF.

This clonotype was observed many times. J is TRBJ1-4 and V is TRBV12-3 or TRBV12-4; a possible D gene is TRBD1 (6 bases). The CDR3 consists of 15 residues. Trimming removed 6 bases at V and 4 bases at J, with 15 bases between. The CDR3 nucleotides read TGTGCCAGCAGCCACAGGGCCCGGGGTAATGAAAAACTGTTTTTT. Translating gives CASSHRARGNEKLFF.

This clonotype came up a few times. A read error is likely here: a far larger clone is one base away. The genes are TRBV7-3 and TRBJ2-7; 10 nucleotides match TRBD2. This CDR3 contains 15 residues. Per the germline V gene, CDR1 is SGHTA and CDR2 is FQGTGA. V dropped 5 bases and J dropped 7; count of bases not matched to a gene: 11. CDR3 sequence (DNA): TGTGCCAGCAGCCGTACTAGCGGGACCTACAATGAGCAGTACTTC. Protein sequence: CASSRTSGTYNEQYF.

This clonotype appeared a few times. This chain links TRBV4-1 with TRBJ2-5, with no clear D. Deletions cut 2 bases from V and 0 bases from J, with 7 bases between. Germline V lookup: CDR1 MGHRA, CDR2 YSYEKL. The CDR3 has 14 residues. CDR3 loop: CASSQSPHQETQYF. DNA of the CDR3: TGCGCCAGCAGCCAATCCCCCCACCAAGAGACCCAGTACTTC.

This clonotype was seen only a few times. The CDR3 DNA reads TGCGCCAGCAGCTTGGGGCAGGGGAACATGAACACTGAAGCTTTCTTT. Protein sequence: CASSLGQGNMNTEAFF. The chain recombines TRBV5-1 with TRBJ1-1, with D possibly being TRBD1 (6 bases). There are 16 residues in the CDR3. Per the germline V gene, CDR1 is SGHRS and CDR2 is YFSETQ. Trimming pared 0 bases from V and 0 bases from J, leaving 12 bases between.

J is TRBJ1-2 and V is TRBV6-1; 9 bases align to TRBD1. The CDR3 runs 14 residues. After removal of 5 bases from V and 3 bases from J, the junction contained 4 bases not matched to a gene. Germline assignment: CDR1 MNHNS and CDR2 SASEGT. The CDR3 nucleotides are TGTGCCAGCAGTAATACAGGGGGCGACTATGGCTACACCTTC. It yields the protein CASSNTGGDYGYTF.

As concerns this clonotype: This may be a read error, as it is one base from a much larger clone. The chain uses TRBV18 and TRBJ1-5, with no clear D. The CDR3 is made up of 12 amino acids. The germline gives CDR1 KGHSH, CDR2 LQKENI. Trimming cost V 2 bases and J 7 bases, with 6 bases left between them. The CDR3 DNA is TGTGCCAGCTCACCAGGGGTCCAGCCCCAGCATTTT. Protein: CASSPGVQPQHF.

In its sample, this clonotype was seen many times. The genes are TRBV5-1 and TRBJ1-1; 9 bases line up with TRBD1. This CDR3 contains 14 residues. Trimming took 6 bases from V and 4 from J; bases not matched to a gene: 7. Germline CDR1 and CDR2: SGHRS and YFSETQ. The CDR3 DNA sequence: TGCGCCAGCACCCAGGACAGGGGATCCACTGAAGCTTTCTTT. It encodes CASTQDRGSTEAFF.

The chain is built from TRBV27 and TRBJ2-2; weak D call: TRBD1 (5 bases). The V gene's germline CDR1 is MNHEY and CDR2 SMNVEV (reference sequence). The CDR3 is made up of 18 amino acids. V was clipped by 2 bases and J by 0 bases, with 16 bases between them. The CDR3 coding sequence is TGTGCCAGCAGTTTACACCCCCCGGCAGGGACGAACACCGGGGAGCTGTTTTTT. Protein product: CASSLHPPAGTNTGELFF.

This clonotype has a count of ten or more. The genes are TRBV6-1 and TRBJ1-3, with D uncertain. In germline, CDR1 is MNHNS, CDR2 SASEGT. The V end was cut by 3 bases, the J end by 0 bases, with 6 bases between. This CDR3 comprises 14 residues. This CDR3 is CASSDSYSGNTIYF. CDR3 DNA sequence: TGTGCCAGCAGTGACAGTTACTCTGGAAACACCATATATTTT.

Note on this clonotype: Given a much more abundant clone one base away, this may be a read error. The rearrangement joins TRBV9 to TRBJ1-1; 8 positions agree with TRBD1. The CDR3 consists of 14 residues. J gave up 0 bases and V 7 bases, and 5 bases lay outside the gene matches. CDR1 is SGDLS and CDR2 is YYNGEE in the germline V gene. CDR3 sequence: CASSRGPMNTEAFF. The CDR3 region has the DNA TGTGCCAGCTCCAGGGGGCCCATGAACACTGAAGCTTTCTTT.

This clonotype came up many times. J is TRBJ1-5 and V is TRBV11-1; no firm D call. Deletions cut 4 bases from V and 0 bases from J, with 16 bases between. There are 17 residues in the CDR3. Germline loops: CDR1 SGHAT, CDR2 FQDESV (reference sequence). In DNA form, the CDR3 reads TGTGCCAGCAGCTCAACCGTGGCACCAAATAGCAATCAGCCCCAGCATTTT. The encoded protein is CASSSTVAPNSNQPQHF.

The chain joins TRBV20-1 to TRBJ2-5, with 8 positions matching TRBD2. The CDR3 totals 14 residues. Per germline, CDR1 DFQATT and CDR2 SNEGSKA (reference sequence). Trimming removed 4 bases from V and 3 bases from J; junction bases left unmatched: 7. The CDR3 loop reads CSAMSGGVKETQYF. The DNA for the CDR3 is TGCAGTGCTATGTCGGGGGGGGTAAAAGAGACCCAGTACTTC.

This clonotype was detected many times. The rearrangement joins TRBV30 to TRBJ1-4; 7 bases fit TRBD1. Germline loops: CDR1 GTSNPN, CDR2 SVGIG (reference sequence). The CDR3 is made up of 17 amino acids. V lost 2 bases and J lost 3; bases outside the gene matches: 12. The CDR3 DNA sequence: TGTGCCTGGAGTAGCCGGTCCGGCCAGGGGGCTAATGAAAAACTGTTTTTT. As protein: CAWSSRSGQGANEKLFF.

This clonotype was observed at least ten times. This rearrangement joins TRBV11-2 to TRBJ2-1, with D perhaps TRBD1 (5 bases). The germline V gene encodes CDR1 SGHAT and CDR2 FQNNGV. The CDR3 contains 13 residues. V gave up 8 bases and J gave up 5 bases, with 13 bases separating them. CDR3 loop: CASGRDRHNEQFF. The CDR3 nucleotides are TGTGCCAGCGGCAGGGATCGTCACAATGAGCAGTTCTTC.

This clonotype was seen many times. The chain recombines TRBV12-3 or TRBV12-4 with TRBJ2-3; 8 bases line up with TRBD2. The length of the CDR3 is 13 residues. With V trimmed by 4 bases and J by 6 bases, 3 bases remained unmatched. CDR3 nucleotide sequence: TGTGCCAGCAGTTCGGGGGGGGCGGATACGCAGTATTTT. Translation: CASSSGGADTQYF.